The 9 T cell receptor beta chains reported below all come from one sample, sequenced in a study of breast tumors, draining lymph nodes, adjacent tissues. TCRdb analysed the multiplex PCR reads with MiXCR anew, one entry per CDR3 protein. The sample holds under 25,000 distinct CDR3 sequences; over 40% are singletons and the top ten take approximately 20%. The sample was breast tumor tissue. All receptors come from a female donor with breast cancer. Some clones in this sample may be carry-over from other donors' samples.

This clonotype was counted many times. V usage is TRBV7-2 and J usage is TRBJ2-2, with 12 bases that match TRBD2. The V gene end was trimmed by 3 bases and the J gene end by 7 bases; junction bases not matched to a gene: 9. This CDR3 spans 17 amino acids. The germline CDR1 and CDR2 sequences are SGHTA and FQGNSA. CDR3 region: CASSFLTSGRWSGELFF. The CDR3 region has the DNA TGTGCCAGCAGCTTTTTGACTAGCGGGAGATGGAGCGGGGAGCTGTTTTTT.

This sequence joins TRBV7-2 and TRBJ2-7; 8 nucleotides line up with TRBD2. V shed 4 bases, J shed 6 bases, and the junction held 11 bases outside the gene matches. Germline CDR1 reads SGHTA; CDR2 reads FQGNSA. CDR3 length equals 15 residues. The CDR3 sequence: CASSSIGGGPLEQYF. DNA for the CDR3: TGTGCCAGCAGCTCCATCGGCGGGGGGCCCCTCGAGCAGTACTTC.

Note on this clonotype: A read error may account for a junction end that differs from germline. This chain uses TRBV5-1 with TRBJ2-3; no definite D call. CDR3 size: 13 residues. CDR1 and CDR2 (germline): SGHRS, YFSETQ. In DNA, the CDR3 is TGCGCCAGCAGCTGGGTTAGCAGAGATACGCAGTATTTT. Protein: CASSWVSRDTQYF.

As regards this clonotype: Germline and junction disagree at one end, which may indicate a read error. The V and J genes are TRBV28 and TRBJ2-5, with TRBD2 as a possible D gene (6 bases). The germline CDR1 and CDR2 sequences are MDHEN and SYDVKM. There are 14 residues in the CDR3. The CDR3 sequence is CASYSGRDQEAQYF. Here the CDR3 DNA reads TGTGCCAGCTATTCGGGGCGGGACCAAGAGGCCCAGTACTTC.

By sample share, this clonotype is medium-sized. V gene TRBV20-1 combines with J gene TRBJ2-7; 8 nucleotides line up with TRBD1. V gave up 4 bases and J gave up 7 bases; unmatched junction bases: 15. CDR3 length: 15 residues. Germline V gene lookup returns CDR1 DFQATT and CDR2 SNEGSKA (reference sequence). The CDR3 region has the DNA TGCAGTGCTACGGACAGGGACAAGGGTACCAAGGAGCAGTACTTC. It specifies CSATDRDKGTKEQYF.

There are many counts of this clonotype. Given a much more abundant clone one base away, this may be a read error. Because the CDR3's place on the DNA is in doubt, the DNA is left out and the CDR3 is given as listed by TCRdb. V usage is TRBV9 and J usage is TRBJ2-7; TRBD1 is the table's D call, not checked against the DNA. The CDR3 has 14 residues if both end residues are counted. Germline V gene lookup returns CDR1 SGDLS and CDR2 YYNGEE. CDR3 residues: CASSVGQGTFEQSF.

This rearrangement joins TRBV4-2 to TRBJ2-1, with 8 bases that match TRBD2. The germline V gene encodes CDR1 LGHNA and CDR2 YNFKEQ. J gave up 5 bases and V 0 bases, and 6 bases lay outside the gene matches. The CDR3 length is 16 residues. The CDR3 here is CASSQDGSGNHNEQFF. The CDR3 DNA reads as TGTGCCAGCAGCCAAGATGGTAGCGGGAACCACAATGAGCAGTTCTTC.

This clonotype has at least ten counts. V usage is TRBV11-2 and J usage is TRBJ2-7; no firm D call. The germline V gene has CDR1 SGHAT and CDR2 FQNNGV. Trimming took 1 base from V and 6 from J, leaving 7 bases between them. CDR3 size: 12 residues. The CDR3 bases are TGTGCCAGCAGCTTAGTGGCGGTCGAGCAGTACTTC. Residues: CASSLVAVEQYF.

Comment on this clonotype: Compared with germline, one end of the junction differs, possibly owing to a read error. V and J are TRBV16 and TRBJ2-2, with D perhaps matching TRBD2 (6 bases). Germline V gene data show CDR1 as KGHSY and CDR2 as FQNENV. The CDR3 spans 14 residues. CDR3 in amino acids: CASGGIVSSGELSF. The CDR3 nucleotides read TGTGCCTCTGGAGGGATAGTGAGCTCCGGGGAGCTGTCTTTT.